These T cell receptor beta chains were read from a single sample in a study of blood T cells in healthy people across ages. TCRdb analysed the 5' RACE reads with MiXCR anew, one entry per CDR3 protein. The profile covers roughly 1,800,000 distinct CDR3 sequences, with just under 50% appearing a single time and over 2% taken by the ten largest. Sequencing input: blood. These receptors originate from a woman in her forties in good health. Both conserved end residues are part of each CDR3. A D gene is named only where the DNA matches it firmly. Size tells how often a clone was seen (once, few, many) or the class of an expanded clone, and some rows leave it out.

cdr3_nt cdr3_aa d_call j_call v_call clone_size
TGTGCCAGCAGCTCCGCAGACAGGGGGGTTGACACAGATACGCAGTATTTT CASSSADRGVDTDTQYF TRBD1 TRBJ2-3 TRBV7-9 .
TGTGCCAGCCCCCCGACCCAGCTGGGGGGCACAGATACGCAGTATTTT CASPPTQLGGTDTQYF . TRBJ2-3 TRBV7-2 .
TGCAGTGCTAGTCAAGGACTAGCGGGGGGCTTCAGCTCCTACAATGAGCAGTACTTC CSASQGLAGGFSSYNEQYF TRBD2 TRBJ2-7 TRBV20-1 .
TGCGCCAGCAGCCCGGACTTGCTTGAGTGGAATGAGCAGTTCTTC CASSPDLLEWNEQFF . TRBJ2-1 TRBV5-1 .
TGTGCCAGCAGCTTAGACTCCGGGACAGGGGTCGAGCAGTACTTC CASSLDSGTGVEQYF TRBD1 TRBJ2-7 TRBV7-2 few
TGTGCCAGCAGCCCGCCCCCCCCAACCTACGAGCAGTACTTC CASSPPPPTYEQYF . TRBJ2-7 TRBV12-3/TRBV12-4 .
TGTGCCAGCAGTCACAGGAGCTCTGGAAACACCATATATTTT CASSHRSSGNTIYF . TRBJ1-3 TRBV6-1 .
TGCGCCAGCAGTGAACAGGAAGGACAGCCCCAGCATTTT CASSEQEGQPQHF . TRBJ1-5 TRBV10-1 .
TGCAGCTCACGGGGGTCTTTGGCAGATACGCAGTATTTT CSSRGSLADTQYF . TRBJ2-3 TRBV29-1 few
TGTGCCAGCAGCTTACTCCACGGACACAGGGGGCGTTTAGAGACCCAGTACTTC CASSLLHGHRGRLETQYF TRBD1 TRBJ2-5 TRBV7-2 .
TGCGCCAGCAACTTTGGTGGGGGGGCCTCTCACAATGAGCAGTTCTTC CASNFGGGASHNEQFF . TRBJ2-1 TRBV5-1 .
TGTGCCAGCAGCTTAGGGACAAATAATTCACCCCTCCACTTT CASSLGTNNSPLHF . TRBJ1-6 TRBV7-2 .
TGCAGTGCTAGTGAACTAGCGGGATACACAGATACGCAGTATTTT CSASELAGYTDTQYF TRBD2 TRBJ2-3 TRBV20-1 once
TGTGCCAGCAGTTACCCGACTGGCTATGGCTACACCTTC CASSYPTGYGYTF . TRBJ1-2 TRBV6-5 few
TGTGCCAGCAAGATCCCGGGGTCCGGGTACGAGCAGTACTTC CASKIPGSGYEQYF . TRBJ2-7 TRBV27 .
TGTGCCAGCAGTGAATGGGACCTCGAGGCAACTAATGAAAAACTGTTTTTT CASSEWDLEATNEKLFF . TRBJ1-4 TRBV6-1 .
TGCGCCAGCAGCGATTACGGGGGGGCCACAGAGCAGTTCTTC CASSDYGGATEQFF TRBD2 TRBJ2-1 TRBV4-3 .
TGCGCCAGCAGCTTGGCCTCAGGGGGCTGGAATGAGCAGTTCTTC CASSLASGGWNEQFF TRBD1 TRBJ2-1 TRBV5-1 few
TGCGCCAGCAGTTACCCTCTGGGGGACAGACGCTACGAGCAGTACTTC CASSYPLGDRRYEQYF TRBD1 TRBJ2-7 TRBV5-1 few
TGTGCCAGCAGCCCGTTTAAAACGGAGACCCAGTACTTC CASSPFKTETQYF . TRBJ2-5 TRBV7-9 .
TGCAGTGCTAGATGGGATTTATCTCCCTACGAGCAGTACTTC CSARWDLSPYEQYF . TRBJ2-7 TRBV20-1 .
TGTGCCAGCAGAACGCTGGGCAGGGCTCTAACTAAGGGCTACACCTTC CASRTLGRALTKGYTF . TRBJ1-2 TRBV28 .
TGCGCCAGCAGCTTGGGTGCGGGGGGACCTTTCTACAATGAGCAGTTCTTC CASSLGAGGPFYNEQFF TRBD2 TRBJ2-1 TRBV5-1 few
TGCGCCAGCAGCCAGCCAAGGACTAGCGGGGGCGATGAGCAGTACTTC CASSQPRTSGGDEQYF TRBD2 TRBJ2-7 TRBV5-1 .
TGCAGTGCTAGAGATGAGTTCAGTATAGAGTACTTC CSARDEFSIEYF . TRBJ2-4 TRBV20-1 few
TGCAGTGCTAGAGATCCAGGGGTCCCCCAAGAGACCCAGTACTTC CSARDPGVPQETQYF . TRBJ2-5 TRBV20-1 .